This T cell receptor beta chain came from a study of T cells in Graves' hyperthyroidism and ophthalmopathy (dated by TCRdb to between 2018 and 2020). Context from the whole study: Peripheral blood was sampled at the time of initial diagnosis, prior to any treatment. A discovery cohort of around 98 patients, approximately 44 with Graves' ophthalmopathy and 57 with stable Graves' hyperthyroidism, was used to find distinguishing TCR V-J signatures. An independent validation cohort of around 20 hyperthyroidism patients and approximately 17 patients who later progressed to ophthalmopathy tested prospective prediction of ophthalmopathy. For training and testing, the 100 or so patients in the discovery cohort were randomly divided in a 7:3 ratio. In addition, the study compared T-cell repertoires in thyroid tissue and in blood from about six Graves' hyperthyroidism patients. After sampling, hyperthyroidism patients received methimazole starting at 30 mg daily, and ophthalmopathy patients received high-dose intravenous methylprednisolone. TCR Vbeta CDR3 sequencing of approximately 140 peripheral blood samples (approximately 44 ophthalmopathy, some 75 hyperthyroidism and roughly 17 progressor patients) is reported in the paper.

With respect to this clonotype: The antigen it recognizes is unknown. Qualities for individual bases were not recorded, and no much larger clone is one base off.

The TCR beta CDR3 regions were amplified from the RNA transcripts. For the first round of RT-PCR on the TCR CDR3, the HTBI primer set was used together with the Qiagen OneStep RT-PCR kit. A second multiplex PCR round built the libraries, followed by size selection and purification. The libraries were sequenced on an Illumina HiSeq2000 using paired-end 100 bp reads. In the source study's methods: SOAPnuke was used to process the raw data, removing reads that contained adapters or uncalled bases, had a mean Phred below 15, or lacked an exact match to the constant primer or identifier. High-quality paired reads were merged using COPE v1.2.5, and each unique nucleotide sequence was defined as a clonotype. MiTCR v1.1 was used to align the clonotypes against IMGT TRBV, TRBD and TRBJ reference segments. Only V-J combinations with frequency above 0.0001, covering 98% to 99.2% of repertoires, were analysed. The TCS score was defined as F50 (clonal expansion) divided by E x V (chaos), with BLOSUM62-based TCRdist calculated between CDR3 peptides within each V-J. Welch's t-statistics and random forest reduced fewer than 550 V-J features to some 14, which were used in a naive Bayes classifier (R e1071). Through fastp at Q25 and MiXCR, TCRdb rebuilt clones from the public reads, retaining in-frame beta chains. Every entry covers one CDR3 protein and lists the most common genes and DNA from its rows. The V and J calls here are based on TCRdb, not the publication. A total of 40,000 or so distinct CDR3 sequences appear in this sample, about 49% of them only once. The top ten hold about 6% of the sample.

General conclusions and limits of the study: In cross-validation, a model built on a 13 V-J signature told ophthalmopathy apart from stable hyperthyroidism with 85% to 90% sensitivity and roughly 81% specificity, and in testing the same model reached 80%/75%. Most expanded thyroid clonotypes (frequency above 0.001) were also detected in blood, suggesting blood repertoires may reflect thyroid immune responses. In validation, progression to ophthalmopathy was predicted by the model with roughly 69% sensitivity and nearly 75% specificity, a median of about 6 months before onset. No statistical method was used to set the sample size in advance, and investigators knew the group allocation.

Hyperthyroidism patients were newly diagnosed, with disease duration under 2 months, and aged 18 to 65 years. Any patient with an uncontrolled infection, another autoimmune disease, pregnancy or lactation was excluded. Diagnoses were based on clinical symptoms, serum thyroxine and TRAb, thyroid ultrasound and orbital computed tomography. Blood from progressor patients was collected at the time of first diagnosis with hyperthyroidism, before any ophthalmopathy symptoms had appeared. Ficoll-Paque density gradient centrifugation was used to isolate PBMCs from about 9.4 ml of fresh peripheral blood. Patients classed as progressors first received a Graves' hyperthyroidism diagnosis and then went on to develop ophthalmopathy during follow-up. Total RNA was extracted with Trizol reagent, and quality was checked on an Agilent 2100 Bioanalyzer. Trimmed from V: 6 bases; trimmed from J: 2 bases; junction bases lacking a gene match: 8. Counted from cysteine to phenylalanine, this CDR3 has 15 amino acids. Only the CDR3 part of the read is kept: 45 bases, read in frame from the first base. The germline V gene specifies SNHLY as CDR1 and FYNNEI as CDR2.

The rearrangement joined TRBV2 to TRBJ1-1, and 8 junctional nucleotides match TRBD1. Sequenced sample: blood. The clonotype originates from a woman in her forties or fifties with Graves' hyperthyroidism that later progressed to Graves' ophthalmopathy. CDR3 reads: CASSGRQGLNTEAFF. The sequenced DNA: TGTGCCAGCAGCGGACGACAGGGGCTAAACACTGAAGCTTTCTTT. Here the CDR3 is joined to the reference TRBV2 and TRBJ1-1 genes, and the full variable domain is: EPEVTQTPSHQVTQMGQEVILRCVPISNHLYFYWYRQILGQKVEFLVSFYNNEISEKSEIFDDQFSVERPDGSNFTLKIRSTKLEDSAMYFCASSGRQGLNTEAFFGQGTRLTVV.